This TCR beta chain was sequenced for a study of graft-versus-host responses after intestinal transplantation. Sequencing used immunoSEQ multiplex PCR; TCRdb keeps in-frame clones, though not all of them. The data hold about 40,000 clones, with around 90% observed a single time. Germline trimming cut 4 bases from V and 12 bases from J; bases unmatched to any gene: 5. The germline gives CDR1 MNHEY, CDR2 SMNVEV (reference sequence). This CDR3 has 13 amino acids. This clonotype was sampled from a human patient who received an intestinal transplant, so some T cells may come from the graft donor. This sequence joins TRBV27 and TRBJ2-7; 14 bases agree with TRBD2. Sequencing used PBMCs, obtained around 320 days after intestinal transplant. The CDR3 is CASSWGLAGAAYF. The CDR3 bases are TGTGCCAGCAGTTGGGGACTAGCGGGGGCGGCGTACTTC.